In this sample, the clone carrying this T cell receptor beta chain turned up a few times. This sample was included in a study of T cell responses to AZD1222 COVID-19 vaccine. Sequencing used immunoSEQ multiplex PCR; TCRdb keeps in-frame clones, though not all of them. This sample has approximately 110,000 clones, with roughly 84% found just once. Trimming cost V 2 bases and J 1 base, with 11 bases left between them. The V gene's germline CDR1 is LNHNV and CDR2 YYDKDF (reference sequence). The CDR3 is 15 residues long. The chain employs TRBV15 and TRBJ1-1; no definite D call. The sequence was obtained from an adult in good health. The sequencing used peripheral blood, collected on day 0 of AZD1222 vaccination. CDR3 protein: CATSRPGIQNTEAFF. CDR3 DNA: TGTGCCACCAGCAGACCCGGTATCCAGAACACTGAAGCTTTCTTT.